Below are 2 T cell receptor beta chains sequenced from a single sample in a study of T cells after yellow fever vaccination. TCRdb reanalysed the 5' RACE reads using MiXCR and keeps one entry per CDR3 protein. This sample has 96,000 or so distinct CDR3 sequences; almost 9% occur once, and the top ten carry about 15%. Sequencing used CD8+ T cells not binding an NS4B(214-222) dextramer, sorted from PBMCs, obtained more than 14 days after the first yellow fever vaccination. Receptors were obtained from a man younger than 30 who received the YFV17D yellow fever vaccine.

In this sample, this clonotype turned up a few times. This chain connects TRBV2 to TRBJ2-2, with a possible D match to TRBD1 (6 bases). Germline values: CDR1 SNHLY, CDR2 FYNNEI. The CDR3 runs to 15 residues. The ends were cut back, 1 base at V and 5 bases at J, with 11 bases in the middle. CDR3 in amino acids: CASSEEQGSTGELFF. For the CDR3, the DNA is TGTGCCAGCAGTGAAGAACAGGGAAGTACCGGGGAGCTGTTTTTT. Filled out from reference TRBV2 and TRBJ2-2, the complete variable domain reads EPEVTQTPSHQVTQMGQEVILRCVPISNHLYFYWYRQILGQKVEFLVSFYNNEISEKSEIFDDQFSVERPDGSNFTLKIRSTKLEDSAMYFCASSEEQGSTGELFFGEGSRLTVL.

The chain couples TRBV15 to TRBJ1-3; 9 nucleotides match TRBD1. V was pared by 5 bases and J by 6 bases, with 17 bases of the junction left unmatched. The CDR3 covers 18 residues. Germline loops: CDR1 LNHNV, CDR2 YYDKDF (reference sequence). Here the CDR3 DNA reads TGTGCCACCAGCCATCCCGGGACAGGGATCGGCTTCGCAAACACCATATATTTT. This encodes CATSHPGTGIGFANTIYF.